A selection of T cell receptor beta chains follows, all from one sample in a study of blood T cell repertoires in COVID-19. Assay used: immunoSEQ multiplex PCR; TCRdb lists only in-frame clones, some missing. This sample has 150,000 to 200,000 clones; roughly 90% occur once, and the top ten carry approximately 0.8%. The sample consisted of PBMCs or T cells enriched from blood (not recorded which). These receptors originate from a woman aged 18 to 35 who had recovered from COVID-19. CDR3s include the opening cysteine and the closing phenylalanine or tryptophan. Each record gives: J gene, D gene, V gene, clone size, CDR3 protein, CDR3 DNA. A D gene is named only where the DNA matches it firmly. For some rows the clone size is stated as once, few or many, or as a class when expanded; others skip it.

j_gene: TRBJ1-6; d_gene: -; v_gene: TRBV7-2; abundance: few; CDR3aa: CASSFGSDSPLHF; CDR3nt: TGTGCCAGCAGCTTTGGCAGTGATTCACCCCTCCACTTT
j_gene: TRBJ2-7; d_gene: -; v_gene: TRBV21-1; abundance: -; CDR3aa: CASGLGIDRWVISPFYEQYF; CDR3nt: TGTGCCAGCGGGTTAGGGATAGACAGGTGGGTCATTTCCCCTTTCTACGAGCAGTACTTC
j_gene: TRBJ2-5; d_gene: -; v_gene: TRBV14; abundance: -; CDR3aa: CASSEFFSEGETQYF; CDR3nt: TGTGCCAGCAGCGAGTTCTTCAGTGAGGGAGAGACCCAGTACTTC
j_gene: TRBJ2-7; d_gene: -; v_gene: TRBV27; abundance: -; CDR3aa: CASSSSGDRQYF; CDR3nt: TGTGCCAGCAGTTCCTCCGGGGATCGGCAGTACTTC
j_gene: TRBJ2-7; d_gene: -; v_gene: TRBV19; abundance: -; CDR3aa: CASSTGFSYEQYF; CDR3nt: TGTGCCAGTAGTACCGGGTTTTCCTACGAGCAGTACTTC
j_gene: TRBJ2-1; d_gene: TRBD2; v_gene: TRBV10-3; abundance: few; CDR3aa: CATTTSGRRNEQFF; CDR3nt: TGTGCCACCACGACTAGCGGGAGGAGGAATGAGCAGTTCTTC
j_gene: TRBJ2-2; d_gene: TRBD2; v_gene: TRBV7-2; abundance: -; CDR3aa: CASSSQRGSGQYTGELFF; CDR3nt: TGTGCCAGCAGCTCCCAGCGGGGAAGCGGACAATACACCGGGGAGCTGTTTTTT
j_gene: TRBJ2-3; d_gene: TRBD1; v_gene: TRBV9; abundance: -; CDR3aa: CASSEPGQGADTQYF; CDR3nt: TGTGCCAGCAGCGAGCCGGGACAGGGGGCAGATACGCAGTATTTT
j_gene: TRBJ2-7; d_gene: TRBD2; v_gene: TRBV27; abundance: once; CDR3aa: CASSSLAGTIYEQYF; CDR3nt: TGTGCCAGCAGTTCGTTAGCGGGAACGATCTACGAGCAGTACTTC
j_gene: TRBJ2-7; d_gene: TRBD2; v_gene: TRBV7-9; abundance: -; CDR3aa: CASSLRSGPGGSSYEQYF; CDR3nt: TGTGCCAGCAGCTTGCGGAGCGGGCCCGGGGGGAGCTCCTACGAGCAGTACTTC
j_gene: TRBJ2-7; d_gene: -; v_gene: TRBV3-1/TRBV3-2; abundance: -; CDR3aa: CASSQVYRRADYEQYF; CDR3nt: TGTGCCAGCAGCCAAGTATATCGCAGGGCTGACTACGAGCAGTACTTC
j_gene: TRBJ2-1; d_gene: -; v_gene: TRBV6-5; abundance: -; CDR3aa: CASSQTLDNEQFF; CDR3nt: TGTGCCAGCAGTCAGACGCTAGACAATGAGCAGTTCTTC
j_gene: TRBJ2-2; d_gene: -; v_gene: TRBV4-3; abundance: -; CDR3aa: CASSQDLSPGELFF; CDR3nt: TGCGCCAGCAGCCAAGATTTGAGTCCCGGGGAGCTGTTTTTT
j_gene: TRBJ2-7; d_gene: TRBD2; v_gene: TRBV28; abundance: -; CDR3aa: CASSLVLAGGRTSSYEQYF; CDR3nt: TGTGCCAGCAGTTTGGTGCTGGCGGGGGGTCGTACGAGCTCCTACGAGCAGTACTTC
j_gene: TRBJ2-2; d_gene: -; v_gene: TRBV9; abundance: -; CDR3aa: CASSTHTGELFF; CDR3nt: TGTGCCAGCAGCACTCACACCGGGGAGCTGTTTTTT
j_gene: TRBJ1-5; d_gene: TRBD1; v_gene: TRBV4-1; abundance: -; CDR3aa: CASSPSGTVFSNQPQHF; CDR3nt: TGCGCCAGCAGCCCCTCCGGGACAGTTTTTAGCAATCAGCCCCAGCATTTT
j_gene: TRBJ2-1; d_gene: -; v_gene: TRBV27; abundance: -; CDR3aa: CASSLSSRNEQFF; CDR3nt: TGTGCCAGCAGTTTATCATCCAGGAATGAGCAGTTCTTC
j_gene: TRBJ2-1; d_gene: -; v_gene: TRBV19; abundance: -; CDR3aa: CASSPTGTLSSYNEQFF; CDR3nt: TGTGCCAGTAGTCCCACCGGGACTCTCAGCTCCTACAATGAGCAGTTCTTC
j_gene: TRBJ2-7; d_gene: -; v_gene: TRBV30; abundance: -; CDR3aa: CAWGGLLSYEQYF; CDR3nt: TGTGCCTGGGGGGGCCTACTCTCCTACGAGCAGTACTTC
j_gene: TRBJ2-3; d_gene: -; v_gene: TRBV2; abundance: -; CDR3aa: CASRAEHWADTQYF; CDR3nt: TGTGCCAGCAGAGCGGAACACTGGGCAGATACGCAGTATTTT